Listed below are T cell receptor beta chains from one sample, sequenced in a study of cytomegalovirus exposure and HLA in healthy donors. Some clones are missing from TCRdb's copy, which holds only in-frame ones; the method was immunoSEQ multiplex PCR. The data show about 200,000 clones, over 60% seen once. Sequencing used PBMCs. The receptors shown here come from a man younger than 35 in good health and CMV-seronegative. The CDR3 runs from the conserved cysteine through the conserved F or W. Each record gives: clone size, V gene, J gene, D gene, CDR3 protein, CDR3 DNA. D genes are given only for firm matches. Expanded clones get a size class; other rows say once, few or many, or leave the size out.

NA	TRBV27	TRBJ2-7	NA	CASSGLQTEQYF	TGTGCCAGCAGTGGGCTCCAGACCGAGCAGTACTTC
NA	TRBV6-5	TRBJ1-2	NA	CASRGAGGRGYTF	TGTGCCAGCAGAGGGGCGGGGGGTCGAGGCTACACCTTC
NA	TRBV5-1	TRBJ2-7	TRBD2	CASSLGAGGSYEQYF	TGCGCCAGCAGCTTGGGAGCGGGAGGATCCTACGAGCAGTACTTC
NA	TRBV7-2	TRBJ2-1	TRBD1	CASSYRQGVYNEQFF	TGTGCCAGCAGCTACCGACAGGGAGTGTACAATGAGCAGTTCTTC
NA	TRBV10-2	TRBJ1-5	NA	CASSDTDQPQHF	TGCGCCAGCAGTGACACAGATCAGCCCCAGCATTTT
few	TRBV9	TRBJ2-7	NA	CASSRLAGYEQYF	TGTGCCAGCAGCCGTCTAGCAGGCTACGAGCAGTACTTC
once	TRBV7-9	TRBJ2-1	TRBD2	CASTGSRLAGGPSYNEQFF	TGTGCCAGCACCGGGAGTCGGCTAGCGGGAGGCCCCTCCTACAATGAGCAGTTCTTC
NA	TRBV9	TRBJ2-3	NA	CASSVAGGRGDFRDTQYF	TGTGCCAGCAGCGTAGCCGGGGGGCGGGGTGACTTTCGAGATACGCAGTATTTT
NA	TRBV6-4	TRBJ2-7	TRBD2	CASSASALGGQDNLDEQYF	TGTGCCAGCAGTGCTTCTGCACTGGGAGGGCAGGACAACCTTGACGAGCAGTACTTC
NA	TRBV5-1	TRBJ2-7	TRBD2	CASSLGLAGNYEQYF	TGCGCCAGCAGCTTGGGACTAGCGGGAAACTACGAGCAGTACTTC
NA	TRBV7-8	TRBJ2-7	NA	CASSRELGLNYEQYF	TGTGCCAGCAGCCGGGAGCTCGGATTAAACTACGAGCAGTACTTC
NA	TRBV7-2	TRBJ2-7	TRBD1	CASSLAPGQPYEQYF	TGTGCCAGCAGCTTAGCCCCGGGACAGCCCTACGAGCAGTACTTC
NA	TRBV30	TRBJ2-2	TRBD1	CAWTTVQGARTGELFF	TGTGCCTGGACCACGGTACAGGGGGCTAGAACCGGGGAGCTGTTTTTT
few	TRBV9	TRBJ2-2	TRBD2	CASSSLAVSDTGELFF	TGTGCCAGCAGCTCACTAGCGGTCAGCGATACCGGGGAGCTGTTTTTT
few	TRBV9	TRBJ2-5	TRBD2	CASDEAGGPQETQYF	TGTGCCAGCGATGAGGCGGGAGGACCCCAAGAGACCCAGTACTTC
NA	TRBV12-5	TRBJ1-2	NA	CASGSVIRTANYGYTF	TGTGCTAGTGGTTCCGTTATTAGGACAGCTAACTATGGCTACACCTTC
NA	TRBV2	TRBJ2-6	NA	CAVALGAFSGANVLTF	TGTGCCGTGGCCCTAGGTGCTTTCTCTGGGGCCAACGTCCTGACTTTC
NA	TRBV5-8	TRBJ2-2	TRBD1	CASSAGTVNTGELFF	TGTGCCAGCAGCGCCGGGACAGTGAACACCGGGGAGCTGTTTTTT
NA	TRBV11-2	TRBJ2-7	TRBD1	CASSRTGAYEQYF	TGTGCCAGCAGCCGGACAGGAGCCTACGAGCAGTACTTC
NA	TRBV7-9	TRBJ2-7	TRBD1	CASILATGGEQYF	TGTGCCAGCATTCTAGCGACAGGGGGCGAGCAGTACTTC
NA	TRBV4-1	TRBJ2-3	NA	CASSQGAGSLKNTDTQYF	TGCGCCAGCAGCCAAGGAGCGGGCTCCCTCAAAAACACAGATACGCAGTATTTT
NA	TRBV28	TRBJ2-2	NA	CASSSANTGELFF	TGTGCCAGCAGTAGCGCGAACACCGGGGAGCTGTTTTTT
NA	TRBV10-3	TRBJ2-1	TRBD1	CATRTGGRNEQFF	TGTGCCACTCGGACAGGGGGCCGCAATGAGCAGTTCTTC
NA	TRBV13	TRBJ1-1	TRBD1	CASSLENRGASMNTEAFF	TGTGCCAGCAGCCTCGAAAACAGGGGGGCTAGCATGAACACTGAAGCTTTCTTT
NA	TRBV15	TRBJ2-1	NA	CATSRDRGWGEQFF	TGTGCCACCAGCAGAGATCGGGGGTGGGGTGAGCAGTTCTTC
NA	TRBV5-6	TRBJ1-3	NA	CASSLRGTGNTIYF	TGTGCCAGCAGCCTGAGGGGGACTGGAAACACCATATATTTT
NA	TRBV6-1	TRBJ1-2	NA	CASSINLVAYGYTF	TGTGCCAGCAGTATTAACCTAGTAGCTTATGGCTACACCTTC
NA	TRBV5-1	TRBJ1-1	NA	CASSLDRVGEAFF	TGCGCCAGCAGCTTGGACAGGGTGGGTGAAGCTTTCTTT
NA	TRBV27	TRBJ2-1	NA	CASSLGRERDNEQFF	TGTGCCAGCAGTCTAGGGCGGGAAAGGGACAATGAGCAGTTCTTC
NA	TRBV20-1	TRBJ2-3	NA	CSASQYTQYF	TGCAGTGCTTCACAATATACGCAGTATTTT
NA	TRBV4-2	TRBJ2-7	TRBD2	CASSQGLAGDTYEQYF	TGTGCCAGCAGCCAAGGACTAGCGGGAGACACCTACGAGCAGTACTTC
NA	TRBV30	TRBJ2-7	TRBD1	CAWSEGQGRFYEQYF	TGTGCCTGGAGTGAAGGACAGGGGAGGTTCTACGAGCAGTACTTC
NA	TRBV2	TRBJ2-3	TRBD2	CASRGPSGTDTQYF	TGTGCCAGCAGGGGGCCTAGCGGCACGGATACGCAGTATTTT
NA	TRBV7-9	TRBJ2-7	TRBD2	CASSSTGTSGSSYEQYF	TGTGCCAGCAGCTCTACCGGGACTAGCGGGAGCTCCTACGAGCAGTACTTC
NA	TRBV11-2	TRBJ2-1	TRBD2	CASSSRRLAGINEQFF	TGTGCCAGCAGCTCACGTAGACTAGCGGGTATAAATGAGCAGTTCTTC
few	TRBV29-1	TRBJ2-5	TRBD1	CSVGRQGKYQETQYF	TGCAGCGTCGGGAGACAGGGGAAGTACCAAGAGACCCAGTACTTC
NA	TRBV5-5	TRBJ2-1	NA	CASSLALSGGEQFF	TGTGCCAGCAGCTTGGCACTTTCCGGGGGTGAGCAGTTCTTC
NA	TRBV19	TRBJ2-3	TRBD2	CASSIGTSGRYTDTQYF	TGTGCCAGTAGTATAGGGACTAGCGGGAGGTACACAGATACGCAGTATTTT
NA	TRBV7-9	TRBJ1-1	NA	CASSLTQNTEAFF	TGTGCCAGCAGCCTGACACAGAACACTGAAGCTTTCTTT
NA	TRBV27	TRBJ2-7	TRBD1	CASSFKGAPTYEQYF	TGTGCCAGCAGTTTCAAGGGGGCACCGACCTACGAGCAGTACTTC
NA	TRBV18	TRBJ2-7	TRBD1	CASSPPGTAPYEQYF	TGTGCCAGCTCACCACCGGGGACAGCACCCTACGAGCAGTACTTC
NA	TRBV28	TRBJ1-1	NA	CASSLAQLNTEAFF	TGTGCCAGCAGTTTAGCACAGCTGAACACTGAAGCTTTCTTT
NA	TRBV5-4	TRBJ1-6	NA	CASSLMGNNSPLHF	TGTGCCAGCAGCTTGATGGGCAACAATTCACCCCTCCACTTT
NA	TRBV4-2	TRBJ2-4	NA	CASSHTGIYLTKNIQYF	TGTGCCAGCAGCCACACGGGGATTTACCTAACCAAAAACATTCAGTACTTC
NA	TRBV2	TRBJ1-1	NA	CASSEGGGSTEAFF	TGTGCCAGCAGTGAGGGGGGAGGTAGCACTGAAGCTTTCTTT
few	TRBV5-4	TRBJ2-3	NA	CASSNRRASTDTQYF	TGTGCCAGCTCAAACAGGAGAGCTAGCACAGATACGCAGTATTTT
NA	TRBV7-3	TRBJ1-1	NA	CASSIRDTEAFF	TGTGCCAGCAGCATCCGGGACACTGAAGCTTTCTTT
NA	TRBV19	TRBJ2-5	TRBD1	CASSISAQGAFETQYF	TGTGCCAGTAGTATAAGTGCACAGGGGGCTTTTGAGACCCAGTACTTC
NA	TRBV4-1	TRBJ2-7	TRBD2	CASSHVTSGSSYEQYF	TGCGCCAGCAGCCATGTGACTAGCGGGAGCTCCTACGAGCAGTACTTC